The 22 T cell receptor beta chains reported below all come from one sample, sequenced in a study of cytomegalovirus exposure and HLA in healthy donors. Use of 60 Vbeta and 13 Jbeta primers characterized the PCR. Data came from immunoSEQ multiplex PCR; TCRdb stores just in-frame clones and leaves some out. Here the sample spans about 160,000 clones, 82% being singletons. The sequencing input was PBMCs. These receptors were taken from a girl aged 10-17 years in good health and CMV-seropositive.

This chain links TRBV19 with TRBJ1-1, with a weak D call TRBD1 (5 bases). V shed 3 bases and J shed 1 base, with 12 bases lying between them. The CDR3 has 15 amino acids. Germline V lookup: CDR1 LNHDA, CDR2 SQIVND (reference sequence). This chain's CDR3 is CASSIPTGGNTEAFF. As DNA, the CDR3 is TGTGCCAGTAGTATCCCCACGGGGGGGAACACTGAAGCTTTCTTT.

The V call is TRBV4-1, the J call TRBJ2-7; 7 positions agree with TRBD2. Germline V gene data show CDR1 as MGHRA and CDR2 as YSYEKL. V was pared by 0 bases and J by 0 bases, with 5 bases of the junction left unmatched. The CDR3 is made up of 16 amino acids. CDR3 in DNA: TGCGCCAGCAGCCAAGACCCAGCGGGGTACTCCTACGAGCAGTACTTC. It specifies CASSQDPAGYSYEQYF.

The chain has TRBV10-3 and TRBJ2-2; 10 bases agree with TRBD1. The V segment lost 6 bases and the J segment 5 bases; nucleotides outside the gene matches: 0. CDR1 and CDR2 (germline): ENHRY, SYGVKD. The CDR3 spans 13 residues. The CDR3 region is CAIRDRGTGELFF. CDR3 DNA sequence: TGTGCCATCAGGGACAGGGGGACCGGGGAGCTGTTTTTT.

The chain recombines TRBV5-4 with TRBJ2-7; 9 bases map to TRBD2. V lost 4 bases to trimming and J lost 5 bases; unmatched junction nucleotides: 7. CDR3 size: 14 residues. Per germline, CDR1 SGHNT and CDR2 YYREEE (reference sequence). The CDR3 loop is CASSPRGGGNEQYF. The CDR3 DNA is TGTGCCAGCAGCCCCCGCGGGGGGGGGAACGAGCAGTACTTC.

The chain joins TRBV28 to TRBJ2-3, with 7 bases that match TRBD1. Unmatched junction bases numbered 9, after V lost 10 bases and J lost 2 bases. The CDR3 contains 14 residues. CDR1 and CDR2 from the germline V gene are MDHEN and SYDVKM. The DNA for the CDR3 is TGTGCCACCTACAAACAGGGGACCACAGATACGCAGTATTTT. Translated: CATYKQGTTDTQYF.

The rearrangement uses TRBV5-4 and TRBJ2-2; 8 nucleotides line up with TRBD2. This CDR3 has 15 residues. CDR1 and CDR2 (germline): SGHNT, YYREEE (reference sequence). V dropped 4 bases and J dropped 6; count of bases not matched to a gene: 8. The CDR3 reads CASSPGLGFAGELFF. CDR3 nucleotides: TGTGCCAGCAGCCCGGGACTAGGGTTTGCCGGGGAGCTGTTTTTT.

The chain combines TRBV15 with TRBJ2-7; 8 bases agree with TRBD1. Per the germline V gene, CDR1 is LNHNV and CDR2 is YYDKDF (reference sequence). This CDR3 is 16 amino acids long. V lost 0 bases and J lost 2; bases outside the gene matches: 6. CDR3 sequence: CATSRDGDRKTYEQYF. CDR3 nucleotide sequence: TGTGCCACCAGCAGAGACGGGGACAGGAAAACCTACGAGCAGTACTTC.

The chain employs TRBV7-3 and TRBJ2-7; the match to TRBD2 covers 10 bases. Per germline, CDR1 SGHTA and CDR2 FQGTGA. The CDR3 runs 14 residues. Trimming took 5 bases from V and 8 from J; bases not matched to a gene: 9. CDR3 nucleotide sequence: TGTGCCAGCAGCCAAAGCGGGGGGGACACAAAGCAGTACTTC. Translated: CASSQSGGDTKQYF.

In its sample, this clone was seen a few times. The chain's CDR3 is CSVYQYNEQFF. CDR3 DNA sequence: TGCAGCGTTTATCAGTACAATGAGCAGTTCTTC. The chain uses TRBV29-1 and TRBJ2-1; the D is unclear. Germline CDR1 SQVTM, CDR2 ANQGSEA. V lost 5 bases, J lost 4 bases, and 6 bases lay in between. There are 11 residues in the CDR3.

The rearrangement joins TRBV5-8 to TRBJ2-2; no firm D call. Trimming took 2 bases from V and 1 from J, leaving 3 bases between them. CDR3 size: 13 residues. The germline V gene encodes CDR1 SGHTS and CDR2 YDEGEE. Written as DNA, the CDR3 is TGTGCCAGCAGCTTCCAGAACACCGGGGAGCTGTTTTTT. It translates to CASSFQNTGELFF.

The chain has TRBV2 and TRBJ1-1, with D maybe TRBD1 (6 bases). Trimming left V 7 bases short and J 3 bases short, with 12 bases between. From germline, CDR1 is SNHLY and CDR2 FYNNEI. The CDR3 spans 13 residues. The DNA of the CDR3 is TGTGCCAGCAAGGGGGGGGCCCACACTGAAGCTTTCTTT. It encodes CASKGGAHTEAFF.

The chain employs TRBV4-1 and TRBJ2-3, with D possibly matching TRBD2 (7 bases). The V gene's germline CDR1 is MGHRA and CDR2 YSYEKL. This CDR3 is 18 amino acids long. Trimming pared 1 base from V and 3 bases from J, leaving 20 bases between. CDR3 sequence: CASSQGRGGLVITDTQYF. Here the CDR3 DNA reads TGCGCCAGCAGCCAAGGGAGGGGGGGGCTCGTCATTACAGATACGCAGTATTTT.

This clone was recorded once. The rearrangement joins TRBV2 to TRBJ2-2; the match to TRBD1 covers 10 bases. The CDR3 covers 18 residues. Looked up from germline, CDR1 is SNHLY and CDR2 is FYNNEI. Trimming at V came to 7 bases and at J to 4 bases, leaving 15 bases not matched to a gene. As DNA, the CDR3 is TGTGCCAGCACCCCCCCCCGCGACAGGGGGCGATCCACCGGGGAGCTGTTTTTT. Encoded protein: CASTPPRDRGRSTGELFF.

The chain links TRBV6-5 to TRBJ2-1; TRBD2 might be the D (6 bases). Trimming stripped 2 bases from V and 3 bases from J, with 14 bases between. The CDR3 length is 16 residues. Germline CDR1 reads MNHEY; CDR2 reads SVGAGI. DNA for the CDR3: TGTGCCAGCAGTTACAGATGGACTAAGTACTACAATGAGCAGTTCTTC. It is translated as CASSYRWTKYYNEQFF.

The V call is TRBV9, the J call TRBJ1-1, with TRBD1 matching 7 bases. Germline CDR1 reads SGDLS; CDR2 reads YYNGEE. With 1 base clipped from V and 2 bases from J, the junction kept 2 bases outside the gene matches. CDR3 length equals 14 residues. CDR3 amino acids: CASSVHRGNTEAFF. CDR3 DNA sequence: TGTGCCAGCAGCGTACACAGGGGTAACACTGAAGCTTTCTTT.

The chain joins TRBV6-5 to TRBJ2-5; maybe TRBD1 (8 bases). There are 15 residues in the CDR3. The V end was cut by 6 bases, the J end by 5 bases, with 19 bases between. Germline V gene sequence: CDR1 MNHEY, CDR2 SVGAGI. Written as DNA, the CDR3 is TGTGCCAGCAGCAGCGGGACAGGCCCTAGGGAGACCCAGTACTTC. Its protein is CASSSGTGPRETQYF.

V is TRBV18 and J is TRBJ1-5; 9 positions agree with TRBD1. This CDR3 is built from 16 residues. V shed 3 bases, J shed 0 bases, and the junction held 3 bases outside the gene matches. Germline V gene data show CDR1 as KGHSH and CDR2 as LQKENI. The CDR3 spells CASSPGTGSSNQPQHF. The CDR3 DNA follows: TGTGCCAGCTCACCCGGGACAGGGAGTAGCAATCAGCCCCAGCATTTT.

Regarding this clone: Other DNA sequences in the same sample also yield this CDR3. The CDR3 DNA reads TGTGCCAGCAGTTTATCAAGAGGGGGCTACGAGCAGTACTTC. Encoded protein: CASSLSRGGYEQYF. This chain uses TRBV27 with TRBJ2-7, with a possible D match to TRBD1 (6 bases). Trimming removed 0 bases from V and 3 bases from J, with 9 bases in between. The CDR3 is made up of 14 amino acids. Germline V CDR1 and CDR2: MNHEY, SMNVEV (reference sequence).

In this sample, this clone turned up once. The rearrangement links TRBV5-1 to TRBJ2-1, with D unresolved. V lost 1 base to trimming and J lost 6 bases, with 14 bases between them. In germline, CDR1 is SGHRS, CDR2 YFSETQ. This CDR3 comprises 15 residues. CDR3 in amino acids: CASSLNTPKINEQFF. CDR3 DNA sequence: TGCGCCAGCAGCTTGAATACTCCCAAAATCAATGAGCAGTTCTTC.

This clone was recorded once. V is TRBV6-1 and J is TRBJ2-3; D perhaps matches TRBD2 (6 bases). The CDR3 length is 13 residues. Trimming took 6 bases from V and 4 from J, leaving 11 bases between them. CDR1 is MNHNS, CDR2 SASEGT, per germline. The CDR3 nucleotides read TGTGCCAGCAGGCGGGAAGCGTCAGATACGCAGTATTTT. Translated, it gives CASRREASDTQYF.

The chain carries TRBV28 and TRBJ1-5, with D possibly being TRBD1 (5 bases). This CDR3 spans 11 amino acids. The germline V and J ends were trimmed by 7 bases and 15 bases, with 16 bases remaining between them. CDR1 is MDHEN, CDR2 SYDVKM, per germline. CDR3 in amino acids: CASTLGGSLHF. CDR3 bases: TGTGCCAGCACCCTGGGGGGGTCACTGCATTTT.

The chain links TRBV2 to TRBJ1-2; 10 bases fit TRBD1. Germline CDR1 is SNHLY and CDR2 is FYNNEI. The J segment lost 0 bases and the V segment lost 3 bases, leaving 7 bases of the junction unmatched. The CDR3 is 17 amino acids. Written as DNA, the CDR3 is TGTGCCAGCAGTGACTCCCGGGACAGGGGCCCTAACTATGGCTACACCTTC. Its protein product is CASSDSRDRGPNYGYTF.